The 3 T cell receptor beta chains presented below share a single source sample, sequenced in a study of blood T cell repertoires in COVID-19. Sequencing was performed with immunoSEQ multiplex PCR; in TCRdb, only in-frame clones are kept and a portion is missing. Of fewer than 250,000 clones in the sample, roughly nine tenths were seen once. What was sequenced was peripheral blood. The receptors stem from a woman aged 45-60 years with acute or convalescent COVID-19.

J is TRBJ1-1 and V is TRBV5-4, with 9 bases that match TRBD1. Germline V gene data show CDR1 as SGHNT and CDR2 as YYREEE (reference sequence). After removal of 0 bases from V and 2 bases from J, the junction contained 8 bases not matched to a gene. The CDR3 is 17 residues long. The CDR3 reads CASSLGTGVGLNTEAFF. The CDR3 DNA sequence: TGTGCCAGCAGCTTGGGGACAGGGGTGGGCCTCAACACTGAAGCTTTCTTT.

This chain uses TRBV3-1 (or the pseudogene TRBV3-2) with TRBJ2-3, with a possible D match to TRBD2 (5 bases). V dropped 0 bases and J dropped 6 bases, with 13 bases sitting between them. The germline gives CDR1 LGHDT, CDR2 YNNKEL (reference sequence). The CDR3 loop spans 15 amino acids. In DNA form, the CDR3 reads TGTGCCAGCAGCCAAGATCTCAGCGGATCGGATACGCAGTATTTT. Translating it yields CASSQDLSGSDTQYF.

V usage is TRBV10-3 and J usage is TRBJ1-1, with D possibly TRBD1 on 6 matching bases. Trimming removed 6 bases at V and 2 bases at J, with 10 bases between. The CDR3 consists of 13 residues. CDR1 is ENHRY, CDR2 SYGVKD, per germline. The CDR3 nucleotides are TGTGCCATCAGCCGACAGGCCAACACTGAAGCTTTCTTT. As protein: CAISRQANTEAFF.